Included here is one T cell receptor beta chain sequence, with context. This record comes from a study of T cell changes during pregnancy in multiple sclerosis. Measured with immunoSEQ multiplex PCR; TCRdb has only the in-frame clones, and not every one. The table records under 25,000 clones, 70% to 90% of them present only once. V shed 0 bases and J 0 bases; nucleotides not matched to a gene: 9. Germline V CDR1 and CDR2: SGDLS, YYNGEE. The CDR3 length is 19 residues. The sequence derives from a female donor in good health, enrolled as a control in a pregnancy study. The chain combines TRBV9 with TRBJ2-1, with 10 bases matching TRBD2. Sequencing used CD8+ T cells from peripheral blood mononuclear cells, obtained in the first trimester of pregnancy. CDR3 in amino acids: CASSVGGSGGLPSYNEQFF. The CDR3 DNA follows: TGTGCCAGCAGCGTAGGGGGTAGCGGGGGGCTTCCCTCCTACAATGAGCAGTTCTTC.